These 21 T cell receptor beta chains originate from one sample sequenced in a study of response to subunit inactivated influenza vaccine. In TCRdb, the RT-PCR reads were re-called with MiXCR into one record per CDR3 protein. The table records about 780,000 distinct CDR3 sequences, about 18% of them present only once. This specimen was PBMCs from blood, taken about 5 days after vaccination. These receptors were taken from a man in his fifties or sixties who received an inactivated influenza vaccine.

The V call is TRBV20-1, the J call TRBJ2-5, with 10 bases lining up with TRBD2. CDR1 and CDR2 from the germline V gene are DFQATT and SNEGSKA (reference sequence). CDR3 size: 15 residues. The J segment lost 4 bases and the V segment lost 6 bases, leaving 11 bases of the junction unmatched. The CDR3 spells CSAQIAGGLLETQYF. The CDR3 DNA is TGCAGTGCACAGATAGCGGGGGGTTTGTTAGAGACCCAGTACTTC.

The sample holds many counts of this clonotype. The J gene is TRBJ2-2, the V gene TRBV12-3 or TRBV12-4; no definite D call. V lost 5 bases to trimming and J lost 7 bases, with 5 bases between them. The CDR3 loop spans 11 amino acids. CDR3 coding DNA: TGTGCCAGCAGTAACGTCGGGGAGCTGTTTTTT. Its protein is CASSNVGELFF.

This chain connects TRBV12-3 or TRBV12-4 to TRBJ1-5; D is unresolved. This CDR3 region has 14 residues. V shed 1 base and J shed 0 bases, with 4 bases lying between them. As DNA, the CDR3 is TGTGCCAGCAGTTTAGAGGCTAGCAATCAGCCCCAGCATTTT. This gives the protein CASSLEASNQPQHF.

The chain joins TRBV11-2 to TRBJ2-5; 8 nucleotides align to TRBD1. CDR3 length equals 15 residues. Per the germline V gene, CDR1 is SGHAT and CDR2 is FQNNGV. Trimming removed 1 base from V and 4 bases from J; junction bases left unmatched: 5. The CDR3 is CASSLAGQGLETQYF. The CDR3 DNA follows: TGTGCCAGCAGCTTAGCCGGACAGGGACTAGAGACCCAGTACTTC.

This rearrangement joins TRBV20-1 to TRBJ1-2; perhaps TRBD1 as D (5 bases). Trimming took off 8 bases at V and 2 bases at J, with 18 bases between the two ends. This CDR3 region has 14 residues. Germline CDR1 reads DFQATT; CDR2 reads SNEGSKA (reference sequence). CDR3 nucleotide sequence: TGCAGTATCCAATCGGGGGTGGTAAACTATGGCTACACCTTC. As protein: CSIQSGVVNYGYTF.

V usage is TRBV20-1 and J usage is TRBJ2-5; D is ambiguous. This CDR3 is built from 14 residues. The V end was cut by 0 bases, the J end by 6 bases, with 14 bases between. The germline gives CDR1 DFQATT, CDR2 SNEGSKA (reference sequence). The CDR3 is CSARDPWVPQTQYF. The CDR3 DNA sequence: TGCAGTGCTAGAGATCCTTGGGTCCCACAGACCCAGTACTTC.

This clonotype was counted ten times or more. The rearrangement joins TRBV29-1 to TRBJ1-5; D is ambiguous. V was cut by 4 bases and J by 2 bases, with 6 bases left in between. Germline V CDR1 and CDR2: SQVTM, ANQGSEA. This CDR3 contains 12 residues. CDR3 protein: CSVADGNQPQHF. The CDR3 DNA reads TGCAGCGTTGCCGATGGCAATCAGCCCCAGCATTTT.

This clonotype has only a few counts. The chain is built from TRBV7-9 and TRBJ2-1, with 7 nucleotides matching TRBD2. The J segment lost 3 bases and the V segment lost 5 bases, leaving 7 bases of the junction unmatched. Looked up from germline, CDR1 is SEHNR and CDR2 is FQNEAQ (reference sequence). The CDR3 is 15 residues long. This CDR3 is CASSPYSGLYNEQFF. DNA for the CDR3: TGTGCCAGCAGCCCCTATAGCGGGCTCTACAATGAGCAGTTCTTC.

This clonotype showed up just a few times. This rearrangement joins TRBV28 to TRBJ2-1; D might be TRBD1 or TRBD2, each matching 5 bases. V lost 5 bases to trimming and J lost 7 bases, with 9 bases between them. The CDR3 length is 12 residues. Germline V gene sequence: CDR1 MDHEN, CDR2 SYDVKM. The CDR3 spells CASSVGTNEQFF. CDR3 sequence (DNA): TGTGCCAGCAGTGTAGGGACGAATGAGCAGTTCTTC.

The chain carries TRBV5-5 and TRBJ2-2; D is unresolved. Trimming left V 2 bases short and J 1 base short, with 12 bases between. Germline loops: CDR1 SGHKS, CDR2 YYEKEE (reference sequence). CDR3 length equals 16 residues. The CDR3 bases are TGTGCCAGCAGCTTATTAACCGTTCTGAACACCGGGGAGCTGTTTTTT. This sequence encodes CASSLLTVLNTGELFF. Looking up the rest from reference TRBV5-5 and TRBJ2-2 gives the full variable domain: DAGVTQSPTHLIKTRGQQVTLRCSPISGHKSVSWYQQVLGQGPQFIFQYYEKEERGRGNFPDRFSARQFPNYSSELNVNALLLGDSALYLCASSLLTVLNTGELFFGEGSRLTVL.

This clonotype was seen repeatedly, ten times or more. The chain is built from TRBV20-1 and TRBJ2-1; TRBD1 agrees at 9 bases. The CDR3 extends over 19 amino acids. Trimming took 2 bases from V and 0 from J; bases not matched to a gene: 14. Germline-derived CDR1 and CDR2 are DFQATT and SNEGSKA (reference sequence). The CDR3 protein is CSARREDRGVLYSYNEQFF. In nucleotides, the CDR3 is TGCAGTGCTAGAAGGGAGGACAGGGGCGTACTGTACTCCTACAATGAGCAGTTCTTC.

This clonotype showed up just a few times. This sequence joins TRBV2 and TRBJ2-7; TRBD1 might be the D (5 bases). From germline, CDR1 is SNHLY and CDR2 FYNNEI. The CDR3 contains 13 residues. Trimming left V 9 bases short and J 9 bases short, with 21 bases between. The CDR3 DNA follows: TGTGCCAGTTCGGACAAGCCCTACGAGTGGCAGTACTTC. Translation gives CASSDKPYEWQYF.

This clonotype has more than one count but fewer than ten. This sequence joins TRBV12-3 or TRBV12-4 and TRBJ2-2; 7 nucleotides align to TRBD2. J was trimmed by 4 bases and V by 5 bases; bases with no gene match: 7. The CDR3 totals 15 residues. CDR3 DNA: TGTGCCAGCAGTCTCGGACTAGGTTTCACCGGGGAGCTGTTTTTT. This gives the protein CASSLGLGFTGELFF.

The chain carries TRBV5-1 and TRBJ2-3; a possible D gene is TRBD2 (5 bases). V lost 7 bases, J lost 0 bases, and 9 bases lay in between. Germline-derived CDR1 and CDR2 are SGHRS and YFSETQ. The CDR3 contains 13 residues. The CDR3 bases are TGCGCCAGCGCGCCGGGGAGCACAGATACGCAGTATTTT. This translates into CASAPGSTDTQYF.

This clonotype was detected only once. The chain links TRBV7-2 to TRBJ1-1; D is uncertain. V shed 5 bases and J shed 1 base, with 14 bases lying between them. Germline CDR1 and CDR2: SGHTA and FQGNSA. The CDR3 has 15 amino acids. Here the CDR3 DNA reads TGTGCCAGCAGCCCCCTGGGGATAGGGAACACTGAAGCTTTCTTT. Translated, it gives CASSPLGIGNTEAFF.

The rearrangement uses TRBV27 and TRBJ2-3, with 11 bases identical to TRBD2. Germline CDR1 reads MNHEY; CDR2 reads SMNVEV (reference sequence). The CDR3 contains 13 residues. V shed 3 bases and J 7 bases; nucleotides not matched to a gene: 0. CDR3 residues: CASSLTSGNTQYF. The CDR3 DNA sequence: TGTGCCAGCAGTTTGACTAGCGGGAATACGCAGTATTTT.

This clonotype was counted between two and nine times. This chain uses TRBV20-1 with TRBJ1-6; 9 bases match TRBD1. Trimming cost V 2 bases and J 7 bases; bases outside gene matches: 9. The CDR3 consists of 16 residues. From germline, CDR1 is DFQATT and CDR2 SNEGSKA (reference sequence). In DNA, the CDR3 is TGCAGTGCTAGATCCCGGGACAGGGCTGGGAATTCACCCCTCCACTTT. This encodes CSARSRDRAGNSPLHF.

The sample holds a few counts of this clonotype. The rearrangement joins TRBV12-3 or TRBV12-4 to TRBJ2-7; D is unresolved. The CDR3 totals 13 residues. Trimming stripped 3 bases from V and 2 bases from J, with 8 bases between. Here the CDR3 DNA reads TGTGCCAGCAGTTTGAGTGGACCCTACGAGCAGTACTTC. It translates to CASSLSGPYEQYF.

This clonotype was seen only a few times. The chain carries TRBV5-1 and TRBJ2-7, with TRBD1 matching 9 bases. V was clipped by 2 bases and J by 3 bases; unmatched bases: 6. Germline-derived CDR1 and CDR2 are SGHRS and YFSETQ. The CDR3 covers 15 residues. The CDR3, as DNA: TGCGCCAGCAGCTTACAGGACAGGGGCCACTACGAGCAGTACTTC. Translating gives CASSLQDRGHYEQYF.

The chain is built from TRBV2 and TRBJ2-6; 11 bases map to TRBD1. The CDR3 runs to 17 residues. Germline V gene data show CDR1 as SNHLY and CDR2 as FYNNEI. J lost 0 bases, V lost 6 bases, and 4 bases had no gene match. CDR3: CASRPDRGHSGANVLTF. DNA for the CDR3: TGTGCCAGCAGACCGGACAGGGGGCACTCTGGGGCCAACGTCCTGACTTTC.

The chain links TRBV3-1 to TRBJ1-5; maybe TRBD1 (6 bases). This CDR3 contains 13 residues. CDR1 is LGHDT and CDR2 is YNNKEL in the germline V gene (reference sequence). Trimming pared 4 bases from V and 7 bases from J, leaving 11 bases between. The CDR3 reads CASSRGGYQPQHF. CDR3 DNA: TGTGCCAGCAGCCGAGGGGGTTACCAGCCCCAGCATTTT. Based on the CDR3 plus reference TRBV3-1 and TRBJ1-5, the full variable domain is DTAVSQTPKYLVTQMGNDKSIKCEQNLGHDTMYWYKQDSKKFLKIMFSYNNKELIINETVPNRFSPKSPDKAHLNLHINSLELGDSAVYFCASSRGGYQPQHFGDGTRLSIL.